These T cell receptor beta chains were read from a single sample in a study of neurological immune-mediated disorders. TCRdb recomputed calls from the 5' RACE reads with MiXCR, one row per CDR3 protein. This sample has about 90,000 distinct CDR3 sequences, with around 13% found just once. The sequenced material came from PBMCs. The receptors originated from a female donor with HTLV-1-associated myelopathy (HAM/TSP). CDR3s include the opening cysteine and the closing phenylalanine or tryptophan. A D gene is named only where the DNA matches it firmly. Clone sizes are given selectively: once, few, many, or a class where the clone is expanded.

NA	TRBV20-1	many	TRBJ1-6	CSAESGRNSPLHF	TGCAGTGCCGAAAGCGGCAGAAATTCACCCCTCCACTTT
NA	TRBV5-1	few	TRBJ1-6	CASSLVGYSPLHF	TGCGCCAGCAGCTTGGTAGGTTATTCACCCCTCCACTTT
TRBD1	TRBV20-1	few	TRBJ1-5	CSAAGTGGNQPQHF	TGCAGTGCGGCCGGGACAGGGGGCAATCAGCCCCAGCATTTT
NA	TRBV12-3/TRBV12-4	many	TRBJ2-3	CASSLALYVPDTQYF	TGTGCCAGCAGTTTAGCGCTATACGTCCCAGATACGCAGTATTTT
TRBD1	TRBV5-1	many	TRBJ1-2	CASSLAGQGVCTF	TGCGCCAGCAGCTTGGCGGGACAGGGGGTTTGCACCTTC
NA	TRBV7-2	many	TRBJ2-3	CASRSVSSPDTQYF	TGTGCCAGCAGATCGGTTAGTAGTCCAGATACGCAGTATTTT
TRBD2	TRBV20-1	many	TRBJ2-1	CSARSLAGGQYNEQFF	TGCAGTGCTAGATCCTTAGCGGGGGGGCAATACAATGAGCAGTTCTTC
NA	TRBV5-1	few	TRBJ2-2	CASSLVGANTGELFF	TGCGCCAGCAGCTTGGTCGGGGCGAACACCGGGGAGCTGTTTTTT
NA	TRBV6-6	NA	TRBJ1-2	CASVEQRSSYGYTF	TGTGCCAGCGTCGAGCAGCGTTCCTCCTATGGCTACACCTTC
TRBD2	TRBV18	NA	TRBJ2-3	CARSPQRGTDTQYF	TGTGCCCGCTCACCTCAGCGGGGGACAGATACGCAGTATTTT
TRBD2	TRBV7-2	many	TRBJ2-1	CASSPLAGINNEQFF	TGTGCCAGCAGCCCCCTAGCGGGGATAAACAATGAGCAGTTCTTC
NA	TRBV6-2/TRBV6-3	many	TRBJ2-7	CASSGRTAYEQYF	TGTGCCAGCAGTGGAAGGACAGCCTACGAGCAGTACTTC
TRBD1	TRBV7-2	many	TRBJ2-7	CASSLVPRSGGSYEQYF	TGTGCCAGCAGCTTAGTCCCCCGGTCAGGGGGCTCCTACGAGCAGTACTTC
TRBD2	TRBV3-1	few	TRBJ2-4	CASSQGYIGTERGSKNIQYF	TGTGCCAGCAGCCAGGGCTACATCGGGACTGAGCGGGGGTCCAAAAACATTCAGTACTTC
TRBD2	TRBV20-1	NA	TRBJ2-3	CSARLLAGIDTQYF	TGCAGTGCTAGACTGCTAGCGGGGATAGATACGCAGTATTTT
NA	TRBV6-2/TRBV6-3	NA	TRBJ1-1	CASSAMRAAETEAFF	TGTGCCAGCAGTGCTATGAGGGCTGCGGAAACTGAAGCTTTCTTT
NA	TRBV7-9	NA	TRBJ2-5	CASSRPEGGQETQYF	TGTGCCAGCAGCCGCCCTGAGGGGGGCCAAGAGACCCAGTACTTC
NA	TRBV6-6	many	TRBJ1-1	CASSYGQGLSPEAFF	TGTGCCAGCAGTTACGGCCAGGGGCTCAGCCCTGAAGCTTTCTTT
TRBD1	TRBV7-9	many	TRBJ2-7	CASSPRGTGTYEQYF	TGTGCCAGCAGCCCCAGGGGGACAGGGACCTACGAGCAGTACTTC
TRBD1	TRBV20-1	many	TRBJ2-7	CSAGDRNRGEQYF	TGCAGTGCCGGGGACAGGAATAGAGGCGAGCAGTACTTC
NA	TRBV28	many	TRBJ2-5	CASSSRMETQYF	TGTGCCAGCAGTTCGCGGATGGAGACCCAGTACTTC
NA	TRBV9	many	TRBJ2-7	CASSVSPGPTYEQYF	TGTGCCAGCAGCGTATCTCCAGGGCCAACCTACGAGCAGTACTTC
NA	TRBV20-1	NA	TRBJ1-1	CSAPRAEAFF	TGCAGTGCTCCCCGGGCCGAAGCTTTCTTT
NA	TRBV18	NA	TRBJ2-2	CASSPIGGPDTGELFF	TGTGCCAGCTCACCGATCGGGGGGCCGGACACCGGGGAGCTGTTTTTT
NA	TRBV27	many	TRBJ2-3	CASSSRKAAGTDTQYF	TGTGCCAGCAGTTCTCGTAAGGCCGCAGGCACAGATACGCAGTATTTT
TRBD1	TRBV2	few	TRBJ2-2	CASSREGQGSTGELFF	TGTGCCAGCAGTAGGGAAGGACAGGGGAGCACCGGGGAGCTGTTTTTT
NA	TRBV5-1	NA	TRBJ2-1	CASGPLEGGPSEQFF	TGCGCCAGCGGACCCCTGGAAGGGGGGCCAAGTGAGCAGTTCTTC
TRBD1	TRBV5-1	many	TRBJ2-7	CASSSEPGQGASEQYF	TGCGCCAGCAGCTCAGAACCGGGACAGGGGGCGAGCGAGCAGTACTTC
NA	TRBV5-1	many	TRBJ2-6	CASSSILSGANVLTF	TGCGCCAGCAGCTCTATACTATCTGGGGCCAACGTCCTGACTTTC
TRBD2	TRBV4-1	many	TRBJ2-7	CASSQVRGGTNYEQYF	TGCGCCAGCAGCCAAGTTCGGGGGGGGACGAACTACGAGCAGTACTTC
NA	TRBV4-1	NA	TRBJ2-7	CASSLSGTVYYEQYF	TGCGCCAGCAGCCTCTCTGGGACGGTCTACTACGAGCAGTACTTC
NA	TRBV10-3	many	TRBJ2-3	CAISESGGGGTDTQYF	TGTGCCATCAGTGAGTCGGGGGGCGGTGGCACAGATACGCAGTATTTT
NA	TRBV9	many	TRBJ2-1	CASSVGSSGYNEQFF	TGTGCCAGCAGCGTAGGCTCAAGTGGGTACAATGAGCAGTTCTTC
TRBD2	TRBV3-1	many	TRBJ2-3	CASSQVQRGVADTQYF	TGTGCCAGCAGCCAAGTACAGCGGGGGGTGGCAGATACGCAGTATTTT
TRBD1	TRBV2	many	TRBJ2-2	CASQDRANTGELFF	TGTGCCAGCCAGGACAGGGCGAACACCGGGGAGCTGTTTTTT
NA	TRBV5-6	NA	TRBJ2-3	CASSLMDTSGYF	TGTGCCAGCAGCTTGATGGACACCTCAGGGTATTTT
TRBD1	TRBV2	few	TRBJ2-4	CASRAGQGNIQYF	TGTGCCAGCAGGGCAGGACAGGGGAACATTCAGTACTTC
NA	TRBV7-9	many	TRBJ2-5	CASSRGLRETQYF	TGTGCCAGCAGCCGTGGACTAAGGGAGACCCAGTACTTC
NA	TRBV6-6	few	TRBJ2-7	CASTPRSISHEQYF	TGTGCCAGCACCCCGAGAAGTATCAGCCACGAGCAGTACTTC
NA	TRBV28	many	TRBJ2-6	CASSSPGASSGANVLTF	TGTGCCAGCAGCTCCCCGGGGGCTAGCTCTGGGGCCAACGTCCTGACTTTC
TRBD2	TRBV11-1	NA	TRBJ2-1	CASSFGRGGGRNEQFF	TGTGCCAGCAGCTTCGGGAGGGGCGGGGGGCGGAATGAGCAGTTCTTC
NA	TRBV6-5	many	TRBJ2-7	CASSASARAYEQYF	TGTGCCAGCAGTGCTTCTGCCAGGGCCTACGAGCAGTACTTC
NA	TRBV6-6	NA	TRBJ1-1	CTSSTTGLNTEAFF	TGTACCAGCAGCACCACAGGACTGAACACTGAAGCTTTCTTT
NA	TRBV11-2	few	TRBJ2-2	CASSSPTETNTGELFF	TGTGCCAGCAGCTCCCCGACAGAAACGAACACCGGGGAGCTGTTTTTT
TRBD1	TRBV20-1	many	TRBJ2-3	CSARSNRDRVTDTQYF	TGCAGTGCTAGATCCAACCGGGACAGGGTAACAGATACGCAGTATTTT
NA	TRBV10-3	many	TRBJ2-7	CAISDPSRGQMYSYEQYF	TGTGCCATCAGTGATCCGAGTCGCGGACAGATGTACTCCTACGAGCAGTACTTC
TRBD2	TRBV28	many	TRBJ2-1	CASSFLSTGTSGGANEQFF	TGTGCCAGCAGTTTCCTATCAACCGGGACTAGCGGGGGGGCTAATGAGCAGTTCTTC
TRBD1	TRBV5-1	many	TRBJ2-3	CASSVPQTGGDTQYF	TGCGCCAGCAGCGTTCCCCAGACAGGGGGAGATACGCAGTATTTT
TRBD1	TRBV20-1	many	TRBJ1-1	CSATNRGNPEAFF	TGCAGTGCCACTAACAGGGGGAACCCTGAAGCTTTCTTT
NA	TRBV5-1	many	TRBJ2-2	CASRTDDTGELFF	TGCGCCAGCAGGACAGACGACACCGGGGAGCTGTTTTTT
TRBD1	TRBV20-1	many	TRBJ2-5	CSAIDRGRIWQETQYF	TGCAGTGCTATCGACAGGGGGCGGATTTGGCAAGAGACCCAGTACTTC